A single sample is the source of the 28 T cell receptor beta chains below, sequenced in a study of blood T cell repertoires in COVID-19. Libraries were prepared by immunoSEQ multiplex PCR; TCRdb keeps only in-frame clonotypes and omits some of them. The sample records fewer than 250,000 clones, about four fifths being singletons. Sequenced input: peripheral blood. The receptor source for this set is a woman aged 35 to 49 with active or convalescent COVID-19.

The V call is TRBV5-4, the J call TRBJ1-1, with 10 bases fitting TRBD1. V was pared by 3 bases and J by 0 bases, with 8 bases of the junction left unmatched. Germline CDR1 SGHNT, CDR2 YYREEE (reference sequence). The CDR3 has 17 residues. The DNA of the CDR3 is TGTGCCAGCAGCTCACCGAGGACAGGGGGATTGAACACTGAAGCTTTCTTT. This sequence encodes CASSSPRTGGLNTEAFF.

This rearrangement joins TRBV6-5 to TRBJ1-2; 11 bases are shared with TRBD1. From germline, CDR1 is MNHEY and CDR2 SVGAGI. After removal of 5 bases from V and 6 bases from J, the junction contained 5 bases not matched to a gene. This CDR3 contains 14 residues. CDR3 region: CASSHGQGADGYTF. In DNA, the CDR3 is TGTGCCAGCAGTCATGGACAGGGGGCTGATGGCTACACCTTC.

This clone was found once. The chain combines TRBV15 with TRBJ1-1, with unresolved D. Germline lookup yields CDR1 LNHNV and CDR2 YYDKDF (reference sequence). CDR3 length: 13 residues. Trimming stripped 5 bases from V and 4 bases from J, with 11 bases between. DNA for the CDR3: TGTGCCACCAGCGATACATCAGGCACTGAAGCTTTCTTT. Its protein is CATSDTSGTEAFF.

The chain is built from TRBV7-9 and TRBJ1-1; tentatively, D is TRBD1 (5 bases). The CDR3 contains 16 residues. CDR1 and CDR2 from the germline V gene are SEHNR and FQNEAQ (reference sequence). V was pared by 3 bases and J by 0 bases, with 14 bases between. CDR3 sequence (DNA): TGTGCCAGCAGCTTTGGGGGGGGGACCATGAACACTGAAGCTTTCTTT. Translating gives CASSFGGGTMNTEAFF.

The chain joins TRBV7-3 to TRBJ2-5; tentatively, D is TRBD2 (6 bases). The ends were cut back, 2 bases at V and 2 bases at J, with 15 bases in the middle. This CDR3 comprises 16 residues. Germline-derived CDR1 and CDR2 are SGHTA and FQGTGA. The CDR3 is CASSLGPGSGQETQYF. For the CDR3, the DNA is TGTGCCAGCAGCTTAGGTCCAGGTAGCGGTCAAGAGACCCAGTACTTC. The full variable domain, with the rest looked up from reference TRBV7-3 and TRBJ2-5, is GAGVSQTPSNKVTEKGKYVELRCDPISGHTALYWYRQSLGQGPEFLIYFQGTGAADDSGLPNDRFFAVRPEGSVSTLKIQRTERGDSAVYLCASSLGPGSGQETQYFGPGTRLLVL.

The chain has TRBV10-3 and TRBJ1-2; 8 bases match TRBD1. Losses at the gene ends were 5 bases for V and 4 bases for J; bases not matched to a gene: 21. The germline CDR1 and CDR2 sequences are ENHRY and SYGVKD. The CDR3 runs 19 residues. CDR3 sequence (DNA): TGTGCCATCAGTAGGCGGACCACCGGGACAGGTTTGGGAGGCTATGGCTACACCTTC. Its translation is CAISRRTTGTGLGGYGYTF.

This clone was counted once. The V and J genes are TRBV7-8 and TRBJ2-3, with D unclear. The V end lost 0 bases, the J end lost 3 bases, and 7 bases lay between the germline ends. Germline values: CDR1 SGHVS, CDR2 FQNEAQ. The CDR3 is 14 residues long. CDR3: CASSLAGWTDTQYF. The DNA for the CDR3 is TGTGCCAGCAGCTTAGCCGGTTGGACAGATACGCAGTATTTT.

The chain couples TRBV6-5 to TRBJ1-2; D gene ambiguous. This CDR3 is 13 amino acids long. Trimming removed 7 bases from V and 0 bases from J, with 9 bases in between. Germline V lookup: CDR1 MNHEY, CDR2 SVGAGI. This CDR3 is CASKVGANYGYTF. Written as DNA, the CDR3 is TGTGCCAGCAAGGTGGGCGCTAACTATGGCTACACCTTC.

The chain carries TRBV2 and TRBJ1-2; 7 bases align to TRBD1. CDR3 length: 13 amino acids. V lost 7 bases, J lost 7 bases, and 9 bases stayed unmatched. Germline values: CDR1 SNHLY, CDR2 FYNNEI. CDR3 loop: CASITTGWGGYTF. CDR3 coding DNA: TGTGCCAGCATCACGACAGGGTGGGGTGGCTACACCTTC.

The chain carries TRBV23-1 and TRBJ1-1; D perhaps matches TRBD1 (5 bases). TRBV23-1 is an ORF, and what it does is uncertain. The CDR3 spans 15 residues. V lost 0 bases to trimming and J lost 0 bases, with 8 bases between them. The CDR3: CASSQSYRLNTEAFF. In DNA, the CDR3 is TGCGCCAGCAGTCAATCTTACAGGTTGAACACTGAAGCTTTCTTT.

The V and J genes are TRBV24-1 and TRBJ2-1; D may be TRBD1 (5 bases). CDR3 size: 12 residues. V shed 5 bases and J shed 5 bases, with 6 bases lying between them. The V gene's germline CDR1 is KGHDR and CDR2 SFDVKD. The CDR3 protein is CATSVGHNEQFF. In nucleotides, the CDR3 is TGTGCCACCAGTGTGGGGCACAATGAGCAGTTCTTC.

The rearrangement links TRBV13 to TRBJ2-1; 11 nucleotides match TRBD2. Unmatched junction bases numbered 0, after V lost 2 bases and J lost 9 bases. The germline V gene has CDR1 PRHDT and CDR2 FYEKMQ (reference sequence). The CDR3 is 13 residues long. CDR3: CASSLLAGGEQFF. CDR3 in DNA: TGTGCCAGCAGCTTACTAGCGGGAGGTGAGCAGTTCTTC.

The chain links TRBV27 to TRBJ2-1; perhaps TRBD2 as D (6 bases). V was pared by 6 bases and J by 4 bases, with 10 bases between. Germline V gene lookup returns CDR1 MNHEY and CDR2 SMNVEV (reference sequence). The CDR3 length is 13 residues. The CDR3 DNA follows: TGTGCCAGCAGGCGGGGAATATACAATGAGCAGTTCTTC. Protein sequence: CASRRGIYNEQFF.

The gene calls are TRBV3-1 (or the pseudogene TRBV3-2) and TRBJ2-3; TRBD2 matches at 14 bases. The CDR3 has 17 amino acids. Trimming at V came to 6 bases and at J to 0 bases, leaving 5 bases not matched to a gene. Per germline, CDR1 LGHDT and CDR2 YNNKEL (reference sequence). The CDR3 spells CASSPGLAGGSTDTQYF. The CDR3 region has the DNA TGTGCCAGCAGTCCCGGACTAGCGGGGGGCAGCACAGATACGCAGTATTTT.

The chain uses TRBV29-1 and TRBJ2-1, with no clear D. CDR1 and CDR2 (germline): SQVTM, ANQGSEA. Trimming cost V 4 bases and J 2 bases, with 12 bases left between them. This CDR3 has 14 residues. CDR3 sequence (DNA): TGCAGCGTTGCCATAGCCCTCCCCTACAATGAGCAGTTCTTC. Amino acid sequence: CSVAIALPYNEQFF.

The rearrangement uses TRBV5-1 and TRBJ1-3, with a weak D call TRBD1 (5 bases). The V gene's germline CDR1 is SGHRS and CDR2 YFSETQ. The CDR3 length is 14 residues. The germline V and J ends were trimmed by 4 bases and 3 bases, with 11 bases remaining between them. CDR3 region: CASSRGIVGNTIYF. The CDR3, as DNA: TGCGCCAGCAGCAGGGGAATTGTTGGAAACACCATATATTTT.

The chain combines TRBV7-9 with TRBJ2-5, with D possibly matching TRBD1 (5 bases). Trimming took 2 bases from V and 5 from J, leaving 15 bases between them. The germline V gene has CDR1 SEHNR and CDR2 FQNEAQ (reference sequence). The CDR3 length is 15 residues. The CDR3, as DNA: TGTGCCAGCAGCTTAATCGGCAGGGAAGGGGAGACCCAGTACTTC. It codes for CASSLIGREGETQYF.

The chain couples TRBV30 to TRBJ1-3; D gene unclear. Germline-derived CDR1 and CDR2 are GTSNPN and SVGIG (reference sequence). Trimming shortened V by 4 bases and J by 0 bases, and 13 bases separated the two germline ends. This CDR3 has 15 residues. The CDR3 region is CAWKPGTSSGNTIYF. The DNA of the CDR3 is TGTGCCTGGAAGCCAGGAACAAGCTCTGGAAACACCATATATTTT.

The chain combines TRBV30 with TRBJ2-7; D might be TRBD1 (6 bases). Looked up from germline, CDR1 is GTSNPN and CDR2 is SVGIG (reference sequence). This CDR3 region has 16 residues. Deletions cut 0 bases from V and 0 bases from J, with 15 bases between. The CDR3 DNA reads TGTGCCTGGAGTGTACTGGGACATTGGAGCTCCTACGAGCAGTACTTC. This sequence encodes CAWSVLGHWSSYEQYF.

The gene calls are TRBV2 and TRBJ2-3; 7 bases are shared with TRBD2. The V segment lost 6 bases and the J segment 6 bases; nucleotides outside the gene matches: 9. The length of the CDR3 is 14 residues. CDR1 is SNHLY, CDR2 FYNNEI, per germline. The DNA for the CDR3 is TGTGCCAGCAGGAAGGGAGGGTCGGGTGATACGCAGTATTTT. It encodes CASRKGGSGDTQYF.

The chain combines TRBV14 with TRBJ2-5; D call uncertain. The CDR3 loop spans 13 amino acids. CDR1 is SGHDN and CDR2 is FVKESK in the germline V gene. The V end lost 1 base, the J end lost 3 bases, and 6 bases lay between the germline ends. In DNA form, the CDR3 reads TGTGCCAGCAGCCAAGTACTGGAAGAGACCCAGTACTTC. Amino acids: CASSQVLEETQYF. Variable domain in full (rest from reference TRBV14 and TRBJ2-5): EAGVTQFPSHSVIEKGQTVTLRCDPISGHDNLYWYRRVMGKEIKFLLHFVKESKQDESGMPNNRFLAERTGGTYSTLKVQPAELEDSGVYFCASSQVLEETQYFGPGTRLLVL.

The gene calls are TRBV5-1 and TRBJ2-2; 7 bases fit TRBD2. CDR1 SGHRS and CDR2 YFSETQ come from the germline V gene. The CDR3 is made up of 16 amino acids. V trimming: 0 bases; J trimming: 1 base; junction bases outside the gene matches: 3. CDR3 sequence (DNA): TGCGCCAGCAGCTTGGCCCCTAGCGGGAACACCGGGGAGCTGTTTTTT. Encoded protein: CASSLAPSGNTGELFF.

The chain combines TRBV29-1 with TRBJ1-3; D is perhaps TRBD1 (5 bases). Germline V CDR1 and CDR2: SQVTM, ANQGSEA. The CDR3 loop spans 13 amino acids. The germline V and J ends were trimmed by 4 bases and 4 bases, with 11 bases remaining between them. The CDR3 protein is CSVGGVLGNTIYF. The CDR3 DNA reads as TGCAGCGTTGGGGGGGTTCTGGGAAACACCATATATTTT. The variable domain in full, with the rest retrieved from reference TRBV29-1 and TRBJ1-3, is SAVISQKPSRDICQRGTSLTIQCQVDSQVTMMFWYRQQPGQSLTLIATANQGSEATYESGFVIDKFPISRPNLTFSTLTVSNMSPEDSSIYLCSVGGVLGNTIYFGEGSWLTVV.

This clone was seen only once. This chain uses TRBV5-1 with TRBJ2-3, with 7 positions matching TRBD1. Germline V gene lookup returns CDR1 SGHRS and CDR2 YFSETQ. The CDR3 is 15 residues long. V lost 4 bases and J lost 3; bases outside the gene matches: 8. DNA for the CDR3: TGCGCCAGCAGCCCCCCTACGGACAGGACAGATACGCAGTATTTT. It encodes CASSPPTDRTDTQYF. Drawing the rest from reference TRBV5-1 and TRBJ2-3, the complete variable domain is KAGVTQTPRYLIKTRGQQVTLSCSPISGHRSVSWYQQTPGQGLQFLFEYFSETQRNKGNFPGRFSGRQFSNSRSEMNVSTLELGDSALYLCASSPPTDRTDTQYFGPGTRLTVL.

The chain carries TRBV9 and TRBJ2-1; 8 bases are shared with TRBD2. Germline assignment: CDR1 SGDLS and CDR2 YYNGEE. The CDR3 extends over 15 amino acids. After removal of 3 bases from V and 7 bases from J, the junction contained 9 bases not matched to a gene. For the CDR3, the DNA is TGTGCCAGCAGCGCCATAGCGGGATTCGGAAATGAGCAGTTCTTC. Translation: CASSAIAGFGNEQFF.

The chain carries TRBV30 and TRBJ2-5, with TRBD2 matching 11 bases. Germline CDR1 reads GTSNPN; CDR2 reads SVGIG (reference sequence). J was trimmed by 4 bases and V by 0 bases; bases with no gene match: 7. This CDR3 comprises 16 residues. Here the CDR3 DNA reads TGTGCCTGGAGTGTCAGTGCCCTAGCGGGGGGAGAGACCCAGTACTTC. Amino acid sequence: CAWSVSALAGGETQYF.

This chain links TRBV24-1 with TRBJ1-5; D possibly corresponds to TRBD1 (6 bases). Germline assignment: CDR1 KGHDR and CDR2 SFDVKD. The CDR3 spans 12 residues. V lost 7 bases and J 4 bases, leaving 7 bases between the germline ends. The DNA of the CDR3 is TGTGCCACCAGCCAGGGGAATCAGCCCCAGCATTTT. Its protein product is CATSQGNQPQHF.

This clone has more than one count but fewer than ten. The CDR3 protein is CASSLGRESSYEQYF. As DNA, the CDR3 is TGTGCCAGCAGTCTAGGGCGGGAGAGCTCCTACGAGCAGTACTTC. The rearrangement links TRBV6-5 to TRBJ2-7; 7 bases agree with TRBD2. Trimming removed 5 bases from V and 0 bases from J; junction bases left unmatched: 7. Germline V CDR1 and CDR2: MNHEY, SVGAGI. This CDR3 has 15 residues.